This entry lists 30 T cell receptor beta chains sequenced from one sample in a study of early T cells in non-severe SARS-CoV-2 infection. MiXCR, run by TCRdb on the 5' RACE reads, gives a single entry per CDR3 protein. The table records roughly 75,000 distinct CDR3 sequences, approximately 11% of them present only once. Sequencing input: whole blood. All receptors come from an adult who was a healthcare worker with PCR-confirmed SARS-CoV-2 infection or an uninfected control (not recorded which).

This clonotype was observed a handful of times. This rearrangement joins TRBV20-1 to TRBJ1-1; 7 bases are a match to TRBD1. After removal of 6 bases from V and 4 bases from J, the junction contained 8 bases not matched to a gene. CDR3 length: 13 residues. Germline loops: CDR1 DFQATT, CDR2 SNEGSKA (reference sequence). The CDR3 sequence is CSAYRQGGTEAFF. In nucleotides, the CDR3 is TGCAGTGCCTACCGACAGGGCGGCACTGAAGCTTTCTTT.

This clonotype has a count of ten or more. This sequence joins TRBV27 and TRBJ2-7; 10 nucleotides match TRBD2. The CDR3 has 14 amino acids. The trim removed 6 bases at V and 4 bases at J, leaving 6 bases unmatched. Germline CDR1 MNHEY, CDR2 SMNVEV (reference sequence). The CDR3 loop is CASSLTTSGYEQYF. The CDR3, as DNA: TGTGCCAGCAGCCTCACGACTAGCGGGTACGAGCAGTACTTC.

This clonotype was picked up many times. This rearrangement joins TRBV5-1 to TRBJ2-2; perhaps TRBD2 as D (5 bases). CDR1 and CDR2 from the germline V gene are SGHRS and YFSETQ. The CDR3 length is 15 residues. The V gene lost 0 bases and the J gene lost 5 bases, with 11 bases spanning the gap. CDR3 protein: CASSLATPGTGELFF. The CDR3 nucleotides are TGCGCCAGCAGCTTGGCCACTCCGGGGACCGGGGAGCTGTTTTTT.

Only a few counts were recorded for this clonotype. This chain links TRBV11-2 with TRBJ2-7, with 9 bases aligning to TRBD1. Trimming at V came to 5 bases and at J to 5 bases, leaving 4 bases not matched to a gene. Germline loops: CDR1 SGHAT, CDR2 FQNNGV. This CDR3 is 13 amino acids long. The CDR3 nucleotides are TGTGCCAGCAGCGCGCGACAGGGGGACGAGCAGTACTTC. Residues: CASSARQGDEQYF.

This clonotype was observed a handful of times. This rearrangement joins TRBV4-2 to TRBJ2-7, with D perhaps matching TRBD2 (5 bases). V lost 1 base, J lost 5 bases, and 12 bases lay in between. The CDR3 is made up of 14 amino acids. CDR1 and CDR2 (germline): LGHNA, YNFKEQ. CDR3 in DNA: TGTGCCAGCAGCCAAGCCCGGGGAAGGGACGAGCAGTACTTC. Translated, it gives CASSQARGRDEQYF.

This clonotype has only a few counts. This chain links TRBV9 with TRBJ2-1; 7 nucleotides line up with TRBD1. This CDR3 spans 14 amino acids. Unmatched junction bases numbered 11, after V lost 4 bases and J lost 10 bases. Germline V lookup: CDR1 SGDLS, CDR2 YYNGEE. Here the CDR3 reads CASSLTQGEPEQFF. As DNA, the CDR3 is TGTGCCAGCAGCCTGACCCAGGGGGAACCCGAGCAGTTCTTC. Full variable domain (rest looked up from reference TRBV9 and TRBJ2-1): DSGVTQTPKHLITATGQRVTLRCSPRSGDLSVYWYQQSLDQGLQFLIQYYNGEERAKGNILERFSAQQFPDLHSELNLSSLELGDSALYFCASSLTQGEPEQFFGPGTRLTVL.

The rearrangement links TRBV20-1 to TRBJ2-3, with D uncertain. Trimming stripped 3 bases from V and 4 bases from J, with 17 bases between. Germline-derived CDR1 and CDR2 are DFQATT and SNEGSKA (reference sequence). The CDR3 totals 15 residues. The CDR3 bases are TGCAGTGCTAGCCCCTATTCGGGTTCCCCAGATACGCAGTATTTT. It encodes CSASPYSGSPDTQYF.

This clonotype turned up a few times. This rearrangement joins TRBV9 to TRBJ1-2; no clear D. The germline V and J ends were trimmed by 5 bases and 2 bases, with 10 bases remaining between them. Looked up from germline, CDR1 is SGDLS and CDR2 is YYNGEE. CDR3 length: 13 residues. In DNA, the CDR3 is TGTGCCAGCAGAGGTTCACTAAACTATGGCTACACCTTC. Translating it yields CASRGSLNYGYTF.

By its share, this clonotype is medium-sized. The rearrangement links TRBV4-1 to TRBJ1-6; D is unresolved. The CDR3 sequence is 17 residues long. Deletions cut 4 bases from V and 2 bases from J, with 15 bases between. Germline values: CDR1 MGHRA, CDR2 YSYEKL. CDR3 bases: TGCGCCAGCAGCCCACCGTCGGCAGGCCCCTATAATTCACCCCTCCACTTT. Amino acid sequence: CASSPPSAGPYNSPLHF.

This clonotype turned up a few times. The CDR3 sequence is CSASGEDTQYF. In DNA form, the CDR3 reads TGCAGTGCTAGCGGGGAAGATACGCAGTATTTT. The V and J genes are TRBV20-1 and TRBJ2-3; TRBD2 is a possible D gene (5 bases). This CDR3 has 11 amino acids. V was cut by 3 bases and J by 5 bases, with 6 bases left in between. Germline CDR1 is DFQATT and CDR2 is SNEGSKA (reference sequence).

This clonotype showed up just a few times. The chain joins TRBV9 to TRBJ2-2; D ambiguous. With 3 bases removed from V and 5 bases from J, the gap between germline ends came to 2 bases. CDR1 and CDR2 from the germline V gene are SGDLS and YYNGEE. CDR3 length: 11 residues. CDR3 bases: TGTGCCAGCAGCGGGACCGGGGAGCTGTTTTTT. It yields the protein CASSGTGELFF.

This clonotype was counted only a few times. The V call is TRBV19, the J call TRBJ2-7; 8 positions agree with TRBD2. The CDR3 loop spans 17 amino acids. Germline loops: CDR1 LNHDA, CDR2 SQIVND (reference sequence). The V gene end was trimmed by 5 bases and the J gene end by 2 bases; junction bases not matched to a gene: 14. The CDR3 protein is CASSPDSGRGGAYEQYF. Written as DNA, the CDR3 is TGTGCCAGTAGTCCGGACTCAGGACGGGGGGGTGCCTACGAGCAGTACTTC. Full variable domain (outside the CDR3, taken from reference TRBV19 and TRBJ2-7): DGGITQSPKYLFRKEGQNVTLSCEQNLNHDAMYWYRQDPGQGLRLIYYSQIVNDFQKGDIAEGYSVSREKKESFPLTVTSAQKNPTAFYLCASSPDSGRGGAYEQYFGPGTRLTVT.

Ten or more counts support this clonotype. The rearrangement uses TRBV7-6 and TRBJ2-5, with 7 nucleotides matching TRBD2. The CDR3 runs to 14 residues. Germline V gene sequence: CDR1 SGHVS, CDR2 FNYEAQ. After removal of 4 bases from V and 4 bases from J, the junction contained 6 bases not matched to a gene. This chain's CDR3 is CASSSGRWGETQYF. CDR3 DNA: TGTGCCAGCAGCTCCGGGAGGTGGGGAGAGACCCAGTACTTC.

This clonotype was recorded at least ten times. V usage is TRBV20-1 and J usage is TRBJ1-5; 7 bases are a match to TRBD1. The V segment lost 2 bases and the J segment 3 bases; nucleotides outside the gene matches: 4. CDR1 DFQATT and CDR2 SNEGSKA come from the germline V gene (reference sequence). This CDR3 has 14 amino acids. In DNA, the CDR3 is TGCAGTGCTAGACCAGGGGGTGACAATCAGCCCCAGCATTTT. Its translation is CSARPGGDNQPQHF.

This clonotype was seen a handful of times. This chain uses TRBV11-3 with TRBJ2-1; the D gene could be TRBD1 or TRBD2 (5 bases each). With 4 bases removed from V and 4 bases from J, the gap between germline ends came to 11 bases. Per germline, CDR1 SGHNT and CDR2 YENEEA. The CDR3 length is 14 residues. CDR3 amino acids: CASSWDGGYNEQFF. CDR3 nucleotides: TGTGCCAGCAGCTGGGACGGCGGTTACAATGAGCAGTTCTTC. Supplemented by reference TRBV11-3 and TRBJ2-1, the full variable domain reads EAGVVQSPRYKIIEKKQPVAFWCNPISGHNTLYWYLQNLGQGPELLIRYENEEAVDDSQLPKDRFSAERLKGVDSTLKIQPAELGDSAVYLCASSWDGGYNEQFFGPGTRLTVL.

This chain connects TRBV30 to TRBJ1-2; D is unresolved. From germline, CDR1 is GTSNPN and CDR2 SVGIG (reference sequence). CDR3 length equals 12 residues. Trimming removed 1 base from V and 4 bases from J, with 7 bases in between. The DNA of the CDR3 is TGTGCCTGGAGTGCAAGGGCCTATGGCTACACCTTC. Translating gives CAWSARAYGYTF.

This clonotype was found a few times. The chain combines TRBV3-1 with TRBJ2-7; weak D call: TRBD2 (5 bases). V was trimmed by 3 bases and J by 2 bases, leaving 17 bases between them. Per the germline V gene, CDR1 is LGHDT and CDR2 is YNNKEL (reference sequence). The CDR3 covers 16 residues. The CDR3 loop reads CASSHGVASRAYEQYF. In nucleotides, the CDR3 is TGTGCCAGCAGCCACGGGGTGGCCTCACGAGCCTACGAGCAGTACTTC.

This clonotype has more than one count but fewer than ten. The chain has TRBV7-9 and TRBJ2-3; D possibly corresponds to TRBD1 (5 bases). The CDR3 covers 15 residues. V lost 5 bases to trimming and J lost 4 bases, with 16 bases between them. Germline V CDR1 and CDR2: SEHNR, FQNEAQ (reference sequence). CDR3 coding DNA: TGTGCCAGCAGCGCCTATCCAGGGTTTCCAGATACGCAGTATTTT. Translating gives CASSAYPGFPDTQYF.

The genes are TRBV6-2 or TRBV6-3 and TRBJ1-5, with 8 bases that match TRBD1. J lost 9 bases, V lost 5 bases, and 9 bases had no gene match. The CDR3 is made up of 14 amino acids. CDR1 is MNHEY, CDR2 SVGEGT, per germline. CDR3 protein: CASSPDRVERPQHF. CDR3 coding DNA: TGTGCCAGCAGTCCGGACAGGGTGGAGCGGCCCCAGCATTTT.

This clonotype has only a few counts. V is TRBV20-1 and J is TRBJ1-6; 8 nucleotides align to TRBD1. The V gene end was trimmed by 3 bases and the J gene end by 9 bases; junction bases not matched to a gene: 4. The CDR3 totals 13 residues. Germline CDR1 and CDR2: DFQATT and SNEGSKA (reference sequence). Here the CDR3 DNA reads TGCAGTGCTAGGTTAGACAGGGGTTCACCCCTCCACTTT. The encoded protein is CSARLDRGSPLHF.

This clonotype was seen a few times. This chain links TRBV7-3 with TRBJ2-3; 7 bases line up with TRBD2. Germline assignment: CDR1 SGHTA and CDR2 FQGTGA. CDR3 length: 14 amino acids. V dropped 5 bases and J dropped 2; count of bases not matched to a gene: 4. CDR3 in amino acids: CASSASGVTDTQYF. For the CDR3, the DNA is TGTGCCAGCAGCGCAAGCGGGGTCACAGATACGCAGTATTTT. Based on the CDR3 plus reference TRBV7-3 and TRBJ2-3, the full variable domain is GAGVSQTPSNKVTEKGKYVELRCDPISGHTALYWYRQSLGQGPEFLIYFQGTGAADDSGLPNDRFFAVRPEGSVSTLKIQRTERGDSAVYLCASSASGVTDTQYFGPGTRLTVL.

The chain carries TRBV7-6 and TRBJ1-5; D not certain. Germline values: CDR1 SGHVS, CDR2 FNYEAQ. V was trimmed by 5 bases and J by 2 bases, leaving 7 bases between them. CDR3 length equals 13 residues. CDR3 in amino acids: CASSGLGNQPQHF. CDR3 nucleotides: TGTGCCAGCAGCGGCTTGGGCAATCAGCCCCAGCATTTT.

V is TRBV7-2 and J is TRBJ2-1; 10 bases map to TRBD2. This CDR3 is built from 16 residues. The germline CDR1 and CDR2 sequences are SGHTA and FQGNSA. V was clipped by 2 bases and J by 4 bases; unmatched bases: 5. DNA for the CDR3: TGTGCCAGCAGCTTACAAGGACTAGCGGCTTACAATGAGCAGTTCTTC. It translates to CASSLQGLAAYNEQFF.

This clonotype was seen at least ten times. V and J are TRBV3-1 and TRBJ2-4, with a tentative D call TRBD1 (5 bases). CDR1 is LGHDT and CDR2 is YNNKEL in the germline V gene (reference sequence). The CDR3 contains 18 residues. Between the trimmed V and J ends, which lost 2 bases and 2 bases, there was a span of 19 bases. CDR3 loop: CASSQPTRQRKTKNIQYF. The CDR3 coding sequence is TGTGCCAGCAGCCAACCGACCCGACAGCGTAAAACCAAAAACATTCAGTACTTC.

This clonotype was seen at least ten times. The chain combines TRBV19 with TRBJ2-2; TRBD1 matches 9 bases. Germline trimming cut 3 bases from V and 11 bases from J; bases unmatched to any gene: 7. Germline CDR1 LNHDA, CDR2 SQIVND (reference sequence). CDR3 size: 14 residues. The CDR3 DNA reads TGTGCCAGTAGTATGTCACAGGGGGCTGTCGAGCTGTTTTTT. It encodes CASSMSQGAVELFF.

The rearrangement links TRBV19 to TRBJ1-5, with a possible D match to TRBD1 (6 bases). V lost 9 bases to trimming and J lost 0 bases, with 18 bases between them. Germline CDR1 is LNHDA and CDR2 is SQIVND (reference sequence). The CDR3 sequence is 16 residues long. The CDR3: CASLDPGDISNQPQHF. CDR3 in DNA: TGTGCCAGCCTTGACCCTGGGGACATTAGCAATCAGCCCCAGCATTTT.

This clonotype showed up many times. The chain carries TRBV27 and TRBJ2-7; 9 bases are shared with TRBD1. The length of the CDR3 is 14 residues. CDR1 MNHEY and CDR2 SMNVEV come from the germline V gene (reference sequence). Unmatched junction bases numbered 8, after V lost 7 bases and J lost 4 bases. The CDR3, as DNA: TGTGCCAGCACCGAGGACAGGGGATGTTACGAGCAGTACTTC. Translated, it gives CASTEDRGCYEQYF.

In this sample, this clonotype turned up many times. This rearrangement joins TRBV20-1 to TRBJ2-7; the D is unclear. The CDR3 spans 14 residues. The ends were cut back, 6 bases at V and 1 base at J, with 16 bases in the middle. Germline-derived CDR1 and CDR2 are DFQATT and SNEGSKA (reference sequence). The CDR3 DNA follows: TGCAGTGCCCCCTCGGAGACCAGATCCTACGAGCAGTACTTC. Translated: CSAPSETRSYEQYF.

This clonotype was seen only a few times. The rearrangement links TRBV5-1 to TRBJ1-6, with D possibly matching TRBD1 (5 bases). V lost 3 bases and J lost 7, with 14 bases in between. The CDR3 runs 15 residues. Germline V gene lookup returns CDR1 SGHRS and CDR2 YFSETQ. The CDR3 sequence: CASSSSGGGNSPLHF. The CDR3 nucleotides read TGCGCCAGCAGCTCCTCGGGGGGTGGCAATTCACCCCTCCACTTT.

This clonotype was counted only a few times. V and J are TRBV20-1 and TRBJ2-3, with 9 bases lining up with TRBD1. Losses at the gene ends were 5 bases for V and 5 bases for J; bases not matched to a gene: 8. The CDR3 loop spans 14 amino acids. Germline-derived CDR1 and CDR2 are DFQATT and SNEGSKA (reference sequence). The CDR3 here is CSAALADRGDTQYF. CDR3 coding DNA: TGCAGTGCTGCCCTCGCGGACAGGGGAGATACGCAGTATTTT.